The following is a T cell receptor beta chain sequence with its context. As yet, its antigen is unknown. The sample is drawn from a study of vaccination and CD4 T cells after COVID-19. The treatment denotes: roughly 10-day PBMC culture with coronavirus spike peptide pools or control peptides (ViraFEST assay). The Oncomine TCR Beta short-read assay was applied to DNA of cultured CD4+ T cells. TCRdb re-called the PCR reads through MiXCR, storing one row per CDR3 protein. The data hold around 15,000 distinct CDR3 sequences, with less than 75% observed a single time. The V end was cut by 7 bases, the J end by 5 bases, with 15 bases between. The CDR3 spans 15 residues. CDR1 and CDR2 (germline): SGHAT, FQDESV (reference sequence). Study observations and caveats: Rising from 21 to 38, the median of SARS-CoV-2-reactive clonotypes did not change significantly.

This TCR derives from a human donor who had recovered from COVID-19. Sequenced sample: CD4+ T cells from blood, cultured in vitro. The J gene is TRBJ1-6, the V gene TRBV11-1; D is possibly TRBD1 (5 bases). The CDR3 coding sequence is TGTGCCAGCACCTCGGGAGGGGTAAATAATTCACCCCTCCACTTT. It yields the protein CASTSGGVNNSPLHF.